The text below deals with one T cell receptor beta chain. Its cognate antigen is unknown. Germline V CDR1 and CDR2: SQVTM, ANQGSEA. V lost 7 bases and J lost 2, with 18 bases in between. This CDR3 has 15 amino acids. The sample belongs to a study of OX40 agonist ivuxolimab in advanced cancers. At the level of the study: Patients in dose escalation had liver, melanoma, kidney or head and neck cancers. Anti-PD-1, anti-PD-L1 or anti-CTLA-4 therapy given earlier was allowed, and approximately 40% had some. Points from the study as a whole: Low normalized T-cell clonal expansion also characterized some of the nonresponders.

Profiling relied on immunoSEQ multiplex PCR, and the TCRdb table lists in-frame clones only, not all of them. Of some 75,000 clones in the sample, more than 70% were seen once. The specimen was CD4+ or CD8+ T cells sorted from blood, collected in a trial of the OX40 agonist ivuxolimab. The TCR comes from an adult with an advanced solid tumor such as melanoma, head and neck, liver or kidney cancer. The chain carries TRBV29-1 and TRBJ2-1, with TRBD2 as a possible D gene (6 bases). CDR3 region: CSGTDLGLAYNEQFF. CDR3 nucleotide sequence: TGCAGCGGTACCGATTTGGGACTGGCCTACAATGAGCAGTTCTTC.